This TCR beta chain was identified during a study of T cell responses to AZD1222 COVID-19 vaccine. Study-wide findings and caveats: Clonal diversity may have been underestimated in mostly white British donors. Baseline seropositivity characterized only 5 to 7 AZD1222 recipients. Following two doses of AZD1222, Spike-specific TCR breadth and depth rose.

Germline lookup yields CDR1 SGHTS and CDR2 YDEGEE. V was cut by 3 bases and J by 6 bases, with 16 bases left in between. The CDR3 contains 14 residues. Second doses at about 4 or about 12 weeks were pooled. The method was immunoSEQ multiplex PCR; TCRdb's version includes in-frame clones alone and lacks a portion of them. The sample has around 35,000 clones; 85% to 90% are singletons. Of note for this clone: No antigen is known for it.

The V and J genes are TRBV5-8 and TRBJ2-7; D gene ambiguous. The TCR sequence derives from an adult who received the AZD1222 COVID-19 vaccine. The input for sequencing was peripheral blood, taken 28 days after the second AZD1222 dose. CDR3 coding DNA: TGTGCCAGCAGCTATGGTACGGTTCTAGGCGAGCAGTACTTC. This encodes CASSYGTVLGEQYF.